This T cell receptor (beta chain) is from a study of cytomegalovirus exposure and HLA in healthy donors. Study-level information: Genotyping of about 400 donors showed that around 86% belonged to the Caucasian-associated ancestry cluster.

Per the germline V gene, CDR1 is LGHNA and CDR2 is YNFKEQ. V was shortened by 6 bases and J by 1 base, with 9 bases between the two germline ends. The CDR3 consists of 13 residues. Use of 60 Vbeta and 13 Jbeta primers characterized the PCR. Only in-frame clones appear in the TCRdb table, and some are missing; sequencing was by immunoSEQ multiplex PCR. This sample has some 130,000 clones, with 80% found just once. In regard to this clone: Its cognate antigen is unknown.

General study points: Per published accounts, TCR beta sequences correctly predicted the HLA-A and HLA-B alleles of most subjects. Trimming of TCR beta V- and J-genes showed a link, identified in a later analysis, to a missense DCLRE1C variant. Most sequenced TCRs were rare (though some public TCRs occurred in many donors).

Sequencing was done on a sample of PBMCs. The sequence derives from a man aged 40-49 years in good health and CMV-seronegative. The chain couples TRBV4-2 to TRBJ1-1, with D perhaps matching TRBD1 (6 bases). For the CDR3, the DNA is TGTGCCAGCAGAGAACAGGGGAACACTGAAGCTTTCTTT. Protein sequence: CASREQGNTEAFF.